These 25 T cell receptor beta chains were sequenced from one sample in a study of cytomegalovirus exposure and HLA in healthy donors. The PCR was carried out with 60 Vbeta primers and 13 Jbeta primers. Method: immunoSEQ multiplex PCR; TCRdb's copy keeps in-frame clones and lacks some. The table has some 65,000 clones, roughly 70% seen once. The sequencing sample was made of PBMCs. The receptor source for this set is a woman between 25 and 40 years old in good health and CMV-seronegative.

The table lists this clone with a count of one. The genes are TRBV6-7 and TRBJ2-7; D unresolved. TRBV6-7 is labeled an ORF, and its function is uncertain. CDR3 size: 20 residues. V was clipped by 4 bases and J by 3 bases, with 31 bases between them. CDR3 DNA sequence: TGTGCCAGCAGTTTAAGTTGTCCCAGTTATCCCGAGAGGCAGTACTACGAGCAGTACTTC. Its translation: CASSLSCPSYPERQYYEQYF.

The rearrangement joins TRBV6-5 to TRBJ1-2, with 7 positions matching TRBD1. Germline V gene lookup returns CDR1 MNHEY and CDR2 SVGAGI. V was pared by 6 bases and J by 7 bases, with 8 bases of the junction left unmatched. The CDR3 contains 13 residues. Here the CDR3 reads CASSSTGAAGYTF. CDR3 in DNA: TGTGCCAGCAGCAGCACAGGGGCGGCTGGCTACACCTTC.

V gene TRBV30 combines with J gene TRBJ2-7, with D uncertain. Trimming removed 4 bases from V and 0 bases from J, with 13 bases in between. Looked up from germline, CDR1 is GTSNPN and CDR2 is SVGIG (reference sequence). This CDR3 has 14 residues. CDR3 DNA: TGTGCCTGGAAGAACAGACCGAGCTCCTACGAGCAGTACTTC. Its translation is CAWKNRPSSYEQYF.

The genes are TRBV6-5 and TRBJ2-5; D might be TRBD2 (6 bases). Trimming took 8 bases from V and 2 from J, leaving 18 bases between them. CDR3 length: 15 amino acids. Germline V gene sequence: CDR1 MNHEY, CDR2 SVGAGI. The CDR3 sequence: CASGGKRAVQETQYF. CDR3 coding DNA: TGTGCCAGCGGGGGGAAGCGGGCTGTTCAAGAGACCCAGTACTTC.

The rearrangement uses TRBV2 and TRBJ2-7; no reliable D call. Trimming pared 3 bases from V and 4 bases from J, leaving 4 bases between. The length of the CDR3 is 11 residues. CDR1 and CDR2 (germline): SNHLY, FYNNEI. This CDR3 reads CASSDRYEQYF. The CDR3 DNA is TGTGCCAGCAGTGATAGATACGAGCAGTACTTC. Drawing the rest from reference TRBV2 and TRBJ2-7, the complete variable domain is EPEVTQTPSHQVTQMGQEVILRCVPISNHLYFYWYRQILGQKVEFLVSFYNNEISEKSEIFDDQFSVERPDGSNFTLKIRSTKLEDSAMYFCASSDRYEQYFGPGTRLTVT.

V gene TRBV11-2 combines with J gene TRBJ2-3; D might be TRBD2 (5 bases). The germline V and J ends were trimmed by 1 base and 6 bases, with 11 bases remaining between them. The CDR3 has 14 amino acids. The germline CDR1 and CDR2 sequences are SGHAT and FQNNGV. Here the CDR3 DNA reads TGTGCCAGCAGCTTAGCGTCGGGATGGGATACGCAGTATTTT. Its protein product is CASSLASGWDTQYF.

Note on this clone: The germline gene is not matched at one end of the junction; a read error may be the cause. V is TRBV7-7 and J is TRBJ2-2; 13 positions agree with TRBD2. CDR1 and CDR2 from the germline V gene are SSHAT and FNYEAQ (reference sequence). The CDR3 is made up of 15 amino acids. CDR3 sequence: CASSSTSGGAGELFF. The CDR3 DNA sequence: TGTGCTAGCAGCTCAACTAGCGGGGGGGCCGGGGAGCTGTTTTTT.

The CDR3 DNA reads as TGTGCCAGCAGCGGATCCAGGGGGCCCTATTCACCCCTCCACTTT. Translating gives CASSGSRGPYSPLHF. This rearrangement joins TRBV5-8 to TRBJ1-6, with TRBD1 identical over 8 bases. Germline CDR1 and CDR2: SGHTS and YDEGEE. J gave up 8 bases and V 4 bases, and 8 bases lay outside the gene matches. The CDR3 is made up of 15 amino acids.

The rearrangement links TRBV27 to TRBJ1-5; unclear D gene. Germline-derived CDR1 and CDR2 are MNHEY and SMNVEV (reference sequence). The CDR3 totals 11 residues. The V end was cut by 5 bases, the J end by 4 bases, with 3 bases between. The CDR3 spells CASSPNQPQHF. For the CDR3, the DNA is TGTGCCAGCAGTCCTAATCAGCCCCAGCATTTT.

The chain employs TRBV7-2 and TRBJ1-6, with a possible D match to TRBD1 (5 bases). The CDR3 is 15 residues long. V lost 1 base to trimming and J lost 7 bases, with 11 bases between them. Per the germline V gene, CDR1 is SGHTA and CDR2 is FQGNSA. This CDR3 reads CASSLGQGGNSPLHF. Written as DNA, the CDR3 is TGTGCCAGCAGCTTAGGTCAGGGTGGAAATTCACCCCTCCACTTT.

This clone was seen a handful of times. The rearrangement uses TRBV29-1 and TRBJ1-1; weak D call: TRBD1 (5 bases). The CDR3 spans 12 residues. Germline V gene data show CDR1 as SQVTM and CDR2 as ANQGSEA. Trimming pared 6 bases from V and 4 bases from J, leaving 12 bases between. The CDR3 here is CSVTVGATEAFF. The CDR3 DNA sequence: TGCAGCGTAACGGTAGGGGCCACTGAAGCTTTCTTT.

This clone was counted a single time. The V gene is TRBV4-3, the J gene TRBJ1-1, with 8 positions matching TRBD1. CDR3 size: 14 residues. The V gene's germline CDR1 is LGHNA and CDR2 YSLEER. The V gene end was trimmed by 9 bases and the J gene end by 1 base; junction bases not matched to a gene: 7. The CDR3 protein is CASLRTGKNTEAFF. DNA of the CDR3: TGCGCCAGTTTACGGACAGGGAAGAACACTGAAGCTTTCTTT.

The chain links TRBV2 to TRBJ2-2; D may be TRBD1 (6 bases). The CDR3 consists of 14 residues. V was trimmed by 8 bases and J by 1 base, leaving 11 bases between them. Germline V gene data show CDR1 as SNHLY and CDR2 as FYNNEI. CDR3 residues: CASLRQVNTGELFF. The CDR3 DNA is TGTGCCAGCCTGAGACAGGTGAACACCGGGGAGCTGTTTTTT.

This chain uses TRBV11-2 with TRBJ1-1, with D hard to call. The CDR3 sequence is 13 residues long. Trimming took 5 bases from V and 4 from J, leaving 11 bases between them. Per germline, CDR1 SGHAT and CDR2 FQNNGV. This CDR3 reads CASSLSLVTEAFF. In DNA form, the CDR3 reads TGTGCCAGCAGCCTAAGCTTAGTCACTGAAGCTTTCTTT.

This CDR3 reads CASSQDATGLAGFTDTQYF. CDR3 coding DNA: TGCGCCAGCAGCCAAGATGCTACGGGACTAGCGGGGTTCACAGATACGCAGTATTTT. The chain has TRBV4-3 and TRBJ2-3, with TRBD2 identical over 13 bases. With 0 bases clipped from V and 2 bases from J, the junction kept 8 bases outside the gene matches. The CDR3 has 19 amino acids. Germline assignment: CDR1 LGHNA and CDR2 YSLEER.

The gene calls are TRBV7-2 and TRBJ2-4, with D unresolved. Trimming removed 4 bases at V and 0 bases at J, with 13 bases between. Germline CDR1 and CDR2: SGHTA and FQGNSA. CDR3 length: 16 residues. This chain's CDR3 is CASSYSLELAKNIQYF. The CDR3 coding sequence is TGTGCCAGCAGCTACTCCCTAGAGTTAGCCAAAAACATTCAGTACTTC.

The chain couples TRBV25-1 to TRBJ1-1; 7 nucleotides agree with TRBD1. Germline V gene sequence: CDR1 MGHDK, CDR2 SYGVNS. There are 15 residues in the CDR3. The J segment lost 0 bases and the V segment lost 2 bases, leaving 3 bases of the junction unmatched. The CDR3: CASSETGAVNTEAFF. CDR3 bases: TGTGCCAGCAGTGAAACAGGGGCGGTGAACACTGAAGCTTTCTTT.

The chain employs TRBV7-2 and TRBJ2-5; 15 positions agree with TRBD2. CDR1 is SGHTA and CDR2 is FQGNSA in the germline V gene. The CDR3 is 18 residues long. J lost 5 bases, V lost 2 bases, and 9 bases had no gene match. The CDR3 region is CASSLRGGTSGGWETQYF. The CDR3 DNA is TGTGCCAGCAGCTTACGTGGCGGGACTAGCGGGGGGTGGGAGACCCAGTACTTC.

The V and J genes are TRBV4-1 and TRBJ2-1, with TRBD1 as a possible D gene (6 bases). V lost 8 bases, J lost 9 bases, and 17 bases lay in between. The CDR3 is 13 residues long. Germline lookup yields CDR1 MGHRA and CDR2 YSYEKL. CDR3 sequence (DNA): TGCGCCAGCGGGGGCATACCTAGGGGTGAGCAGTTCTTC. Its protein is CASGGIPRGEQFF.

This clone came up a few times. Written as DNA, the CDR3 is TGTGCCTGGAGTGGGGTGGACAGTTCCTACGAGCAGTACTTC. Translated: CAWSGVDSSYEQYF. The chain is built from TRBV30 and TRBJ2-7, with a tentative D call TRBD1 (6 bases). This CDR3 contains 14 residues. The ends were cut back, 1 base at V and 1 base at J, with 11 bases in the middle. Looked up from germline, CDR1 is GTSNPN and CDR2 is SVGIG (reference sequence). Full variable domain (remainder filled in from reference TRBV30 and TRBJ2-7): SQTIHQWPATLVQPVGSPLSLECTVEGTSNPNLYWYRQAAGRGLQLLFYSVGIGQISSEVPQNLSASRPQDRQFILSSKKLLLSDSGFYLCAWSGVDSSYEQYFGPGTRLTVT.

Worth noting for this clone: One junction end does not reproduce the germline sequence, and a read error may be involved. Other nucleotide sequences from this sample produce the same CDR3. The chain links TRBV6-5 to TRBJ1-6; no clear D. Germline values: CDR1 MNHEY, CDR2 SVGAGI. The CDR3 is 14 amino acids. In DNA, the CDR3 is TGTGCCAGCAGTTACAACAGAGATAATTCCCCCCTCCACTTT. Its translation is CASSYNRDNSPLHF.

The CDR3 DNA reads as TGTGCCAGCAGCTTAGCGTCAACTATGAACACTGAAGCTTTCTTT. Translation: CASSLASTMNTEAFF. This chain links TRBV11-1 with TRBJ1-1; D is unclear. The CDR3 runs 15 residues. Trimming took off 0 bases at V and 0 bases at J, with 8 bases between the two ends. Germline V CDR1 and CDR2: SGHAT, FQDESV (reference sequence).

CDR3 protein: CASSSLGNADTQYF. CDR3 in DNA: TGTGCCAGCAGTTCGCTAGGAAACGCAGATACGCAGTATTTT. The chain carries TRBV2 and TRBJ2-3; the D is unclear. The CDR3 has 14 residues. V was cut by 5 bases and J by 4 bases, with 13 bases left in between. The germline gives CDR1 SNHLY, CDR2 FYNNEI. Full variable domain (rest looked up from reference TRBV2 and TRBJ2-3): EPEVTQTPSHQVTQMGQEVILRCVPISNHLYFYWYRQILGQKVEFLVSFYNNEISEKSEIFDDQFSVERPDGSNFTLKIRSTKLEDSAMYFCASSSLGNADTQYFGPGTRLTVL.

V and J are TRBV6-5 and TRBJ2-7; 7 nucleotides match TRBD2. The CDR3 length is 11 residues. Germline values: CDR1 MNHEY, CDR2 SVGAGI. The J segment lost 9 bases and the V segment lost 5 bases, leaving 4 bases of the junction unmatched. In nucleotides, the CDR3 is TGTGCCAGCAGTAACGGACTAGTGCAGTACTTC. This gives the protein CASSNGLVQYF.

J is TRBJ1-6 and V is TRBV18, with 7 nucleotides matching TRBD1. With 2 bases clipped from V and 9 bases from J, the junction kept 4 bases outside the gene matches. In germline, CDR1 is KGHSH, CDR2 LQKENI. The CDR3 runs to 14 residues. The CDR3 DNA reads as TGTGCCAGCTCACCAGACAGGGCGGGTTCACCCCTCCACTTT. Translating it yields CASSPDRAGSPLHF.